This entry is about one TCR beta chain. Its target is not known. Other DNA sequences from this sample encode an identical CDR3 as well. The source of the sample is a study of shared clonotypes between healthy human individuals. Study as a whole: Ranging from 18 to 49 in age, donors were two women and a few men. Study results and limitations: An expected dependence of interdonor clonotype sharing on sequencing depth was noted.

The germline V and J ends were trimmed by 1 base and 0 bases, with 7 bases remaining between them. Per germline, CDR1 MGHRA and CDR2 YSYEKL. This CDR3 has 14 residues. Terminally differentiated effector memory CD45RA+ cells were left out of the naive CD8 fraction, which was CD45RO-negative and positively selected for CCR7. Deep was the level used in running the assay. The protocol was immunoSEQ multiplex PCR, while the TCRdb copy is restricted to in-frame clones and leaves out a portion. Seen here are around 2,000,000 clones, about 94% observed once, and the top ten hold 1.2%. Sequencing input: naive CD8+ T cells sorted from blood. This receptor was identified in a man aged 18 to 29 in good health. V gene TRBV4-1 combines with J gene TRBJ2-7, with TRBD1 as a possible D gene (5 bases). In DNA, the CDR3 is TGCGCCAGCAGCCAAGGACAGACCTCCTACGAGCAGTACTTC. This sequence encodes CASSQGQTSYEQYF.